A selection of T cell receptor beta chains follows, all from one sample in a study of T cells in Graves' hyperthyroidism and ophthalmopathy. TCRdb re-called the multiplex PCR reads through MiXCR, storing one row per CDR3 protein. The repertoire holds fewer than 650,000 distinct CDR3 sequences, with 14% to 15% as singletons. The sequenced material came from blood. The receptors here all came from a woman in her thirties or forties with Graves' ophthalmopathy. The CDR3 runs from the conserved cysteine through the conserved F or W. Fields, in order: D gene, V gene, clone size, J gene, CDR3 DNA, CDR3 protein. The D gene is left open where the match is weak. Only part of the rows carry a size: once, few, many, or a class if the clone is expanded.

d_call: TRBD1
v_call: TRBV5-1
clone_size: many
j_call: TRBJ2-7
cdr3_nt: TGTGCCAGCAGTCGACAGGGGTCCTACGAGCAGTACTTC
cdr3_aa: CASSRQGSYEQYF

d_call: NA
v_call: TRBV12-3/TRBV12-4
clone_size: many
j_call: TRBJ2-5
cdr3_nt: TGTGCCAGCACCCCCGGGACGATATCCCAAGAGACCCAGTACTTC
cdr3_aa: CASTPGTISQETQYF

d_call: TRBD2
v_call: TRBV12-3/TRBV12-4
clone_size: many
j_call: TRBJ2-2
cdr3_nt: TGTGCCAGCAGTACCAGGACTAGCGGAGCAACCGGGGAGCTGTTTTTT
cdr3_aa: CASSTRTSGATGELFF

d_call: NA
v_call: TRBV28
clone_size: many
j_call: TRBJ1-5
cdr3_nt: TGTGCCAGCAGTTTAGGGCAGGGGAAGCAGCCCCAGCATTTT
cdr3_aa: CASSLGQGKQPQHF

d_call: NA
v_call: TRBV24-1
clone_size: many
j_call: TRBJ1-1
cdr3_nt: TGTGCCACCAGTGATTTGGACGGGGGCACTGAAGCTTTCTTT
cdr3_aa: CATSDLDGGTEAFF

d_call: NA
v_call: TRBV6-1
clone_size: many
j_call: TRBJ2-7
cdr3_nt: TGTGCCAGCAGGACCGTCGCGGCTGTCTCCTACGAGCAGTACTTC
cdr3_aa: CASRTVAAVSYEQYF

d_call: NA
v_call: TRBV7-2
clone_size: many
j_call: TRBJ2-5
cdr3_nt: TGTGCCAGCAGCTTAGTTCCGTTTCGGCTCCAAGAGACCCAGTACTTC
cdr3_aa: CASSLVPFRLQETQYF

d_call: TRBD1
v_call: TRBV6-5
clone_size: many
j_call: TRBJ2-7
cdr3_nt: TGTGCCAGCAGCGGACAGGGTGCGGGAGAGCAGTACTTC
cdr3_aa: CASSGQGAGEQYF

d_call: NA
v_call: TRBV12-3/TRBV12-4
clone_size: NA
j_call: TRBJ1-2
cdr3_nt: TGTGCCAGCAGTTTAATTGGACAGAGCATCTATGGCTACACCTTC
cdr3_aa: CASSLIGQSIYGYTF

d_call: TRBD2
v_call: TRBV11-3
clone_size: few
j_call: TRBJ2-5
cdr3_nt: TGTGCCAGCAGCTTAGCATTAGCGGGAGTGGAGACCCAGTACTTC
cdr3_aa: CASSLALAGVETQYF

d_call: NA
v_call: TRBV5-6
clone_size: NA
j_call: TRBJ1-1
cdr3_nt: TGTGCCAGCAGCTTGGTCAGGGGCAGGGATATGAACACTGAAGCTTTCTTT
cdr3_aa: CASSLVRGRDMNTEAFF

d_call: NA
v_call: TRBV5-1
clone_size: NA
j_call: TRBJ2-2
cdr3_nt: TGCGCCAGCAGCATTGGAGGAGGGATAAACACCGGGGAGCTGTTTTTT
cdr3_aa: CASSIGGGINTGELFF

d_call: NA
v_call: TRBV11-2
clone_size: many
j_call: TRBJ2-5
cdr3_nt: TGTGCCAGCAGTGTGGGGTTCGTGAGCGGAGAACGAGGGACCCAGTACTTC
cdr3_aa: CASSVGFVSGERGTQYF

d_call: NA
v_call: TRBV28
clone_size: many
j_call: TRBJ2-5
cdr3_nt: TGTGCCAGCAGTTTTCCCGGCTTGGGGGAGACCCAGTACTTC
cdr3_aa: CASSFPGLGETQYF

d_call: NA
v_call: TRBV2
clone_size: NA
j_call: TRBJ2-5
cdr3_nt: TGTGCCAGCAGTGTAGGGATGGGCAAGACCCAGTACTTC
cdr3_aa: CASSVGMGKTQYF

d_call: NA
v_call: TRBV20-1
clone_size: many
j_call: TRBJ2-4
cdr3_nt: TGCAGTGCTAGTGATGTGAGCACCATTCAGGGCGACATTCAGTACTTC
cdr3_aa: CSASDVSTIQGDIQYF

d_call: NA
v_call: TRBV28
clone_size: many
j_call: TRBJ2-5
cdr3_nt: TGTGCCAGCAGTTTCAGGGGAGGTACGGAGACCCAGTACTTC
cdr3_aa: CASSFRGGTETQYF

d_call: TRBD2
v_call: TRBV13
clone_size: many
j_call: TRBJ2-7
cdr3_nt: TGTGCCAGCAGCTTAGGTGCGGGAGGGAATTACGAGCAGTACTTC
cdr3_aa: CASSLGAGGNYEQYF

d_call: NA
v_call: TRBV5-4
clone_size: few
j_call: TRBJ2-2
cdr3_nt: TGTGCCACGTCCCTGAGGGCCACCGGGGAGCTGTTTTTT
cdr3_aa: CATSLRATGELFF

d_call: NA
v_call: TRBV5-6
clone_size: NA
j_call: TRBJ2-7
cdr3_nt: TGTGCCAGCAGCAGCCGCCACTACGAGCAGTACTTC
cdr3_aa: CASSSRHYEQYF

d_call: NA
v_call: TRBV3-1
clone_size: few
j_call: TRBJ2-5
cdr3_nt: TGTGCCAGCAGCCACCGACGGGCCTCACTTCAAGAGACCCAGTACTTC
cdr3_aa: CASSHRRASLQETQYF

d_call: NA
v_call: TRBV28
clone_size: many
j_call: TRBJ1-3
cdr3_nt: TGTGCCAGCAGTTTCGGGGTACTCTCTGGAAACACCATATATTTT
cdr3_aa: CASSFGVLSGNTIYF

d_call: NA
v_call: TRBV4-3
clone_size: many
j_call: TRBJ2-7
cdr3_nt: TGCGCCAGCAGCCAAGACGCGGGACCGACCTACGAGCAGTACTTC
cdr3_aa: CASSQDAGPTYEQYF

d_call: NA
v_call: TRBV20-1
clone_size: NA
j_call: TRBJ2-7
cdr3_nt: TGCAGTGCTAGTTTCTCTGGCGGGCCTTACGAGCAGTACTTC
cdr3_aa: CSASFSGGPYEQYF

d_call: NA
v_call: TRBV14
clone_size: few
j_call: TRBJ1-1
cdr3_nt: TGTGCCAGCAGCCCGGACGGGCGGGCTGAAGCTTTCTTT
cdr3_aa: CASSPDGRAEAFF

d_call: TRBD2
v_call: TRBV9
clone_size: many
j_call: TRBJ2-5
cdr3_nt: TGTGCCAGCAGCGTATTAGCGGGAGGTTACCAAGAGACCCAGTACTTC
cdr3_aa: CASSVLAGGYQETQYF

d_call: TRBD2
v_call: TRBV27
clone_size: many
j_call: TRBJ2-5
cdr3_nt: TGTGCCAGCAGTTGGACTAGCGGAGCCCGGGAGACCCAGTACTTC
cdr3_aa: CASSWTSGARETQYF

d_call: NA
v_call: TRBV28
clone_size: many
j_call: TRBJ1-1
cdr3_nt: TGTGCCAGCACCCGCCTGGGTGTAACTGAAGCTTTCTTT
cdr3_aa: CASTRLGVTEAFF

d_call: TRBD1
v_call: TRBV12-3/TRBV12-4
clone_size: many
j_call: TRBJ2-7
cdr3_nt: TGTGCCAGCAGTACCTCGACAGGGGGCAGATACGAGCAGTACTTC
cdr3_aa: CASSTSTGGRYEQYF

d_call: TRBD2
v_call: TRBV14
clone_size: many
j_call: TRBJ2-5
cdr3_nt: TGTGCCAGCAGCCACCGGACTAGCGGGGACCAAGAGACCCAGTACTTC
cdr3_aa: CASSHRTSGDQETQYF

d_call: NA
v_call: TRBV3-1
clone_size: few
j_call: TRBJ1-2
cdr3_nt: TGTGCCAGCAGCCAAGATGTGTGGTCCAATGGCTACACCTTC
cdr3_aa: CASSQDVWSNGYTF

d_call: NA
v_call: TRBV6-4
clone_size: many
j_call: TRBJ2-7
cdr3_nt: TGTGCCAGCACGGTGGAGGTGTCCTACGAGCAGTACTTC
cdr3_aa: CASTVEVSYEQYF

d_call: NA
v_call: TRBV4-1
clone_size: few
j_call: TRBJ2-1
cdr3_nt: TGCGCCAGCAGCCCCCCACCCCACAATGAGCAGTTCTTC
cdr3_aa: CASSPPPHNEQFF

d_call: TRBD1
v_call: TRBV6-2/TRBV6-3
clone_size: NA
j_call: TRBJ2-4
cdr3_nt: TGTGCCAGCAGTCGGACAGGTGCGCGCCAGGCCAAAAACATTCAGTACTTC
cdr3_aa: CASSRTGARQAKNIQYF

d_call: NA
v_call: TRBV11-2
clone_size: many
j_call: TRBJ2-5
cdr3_nt: TGTGCCAGCAGCAGAACCACCGGGACGGCCCAAGAGACCCAGTACTTC
cdr3_aa: CASSRTTGTAQETQYF

d_call: NA
v_call: TRBV7-2
clone_size: many
j_call: TRBJ2-5
cdr3_nt: TGTGCCAGCAGCCCCGGGGGGCACCAAGAGACCCAGTACTTC
cdr3_aa: CASSPGGHQETQYF